This T cell receptor (beta chain) appears in the sequencing data of a study of control samples from healthy donors and cancer patients. Clones were read by immunoSEQ multiplex PCR, and TCRdb kept only the in-frame ones, dropping some. The sample includes around 200,000 clones, over 85% of them seen just once. The CDR3 extends over 13 amino acids. Trimming removed 6 bases from V and 8 bases from J, with 16 bases in between. This sequence originates from a man in his late teens or twenties in good health. The V gene is TRBV12-3 or TRBV12-4, the J gene TRBJ1-2, with D perhaps matching TRBD1 (5 bases). The sequenced sample consisted of blood. CDR3 residues: CASRTGTASGYTF. CDR3 coding DNA: TGTGCCAGCAGGACCGGGACGGCCTCCGGCTACACCTTC.